One sample yielded the 9 T cell receptor beta chains listed below, sequenced in a study of T cell repertoires in cytomegalovirus infection. TCRdb reprocessed the reads with MiXCR, giving one entry per CDR3 protein. The repertoire holds about 310,000 distinct CDR3 sequences, with under 20% as singletons. Input material: PBMCs. The receptors stem from a human donor in good health (CMV status not recorded). Some clones in this sample may be carry-over from other donors' samples.

This clonotype was picked up many times. The chain couples TRBV7-2 to TRBJ2-2, with D perhaps assigned TRBD1 or TRBD2 (6 bases each). Looked up from germline, CDR1 is SGHTA and CDR2 is FQGNSA. V shed 3 bases and J shed 1 base, with 9 bases lying between them. This CDR3 comprises 15 residues. Here the CDR3 DNA reads TGTGCCAGCAGCTTTGGGGGGCTGAACACCGGGGAGCTGTTTTTT. This translates into CASSFGGLNTGELFF.

This clonotype was recorded at least ten times. V is TRBV10-3 and J is TRBJ1-5; D is unresolved. Germline V gives CDR1 ENHRY, CDR2 SYGVKD. V was shortened by 2 bases and J by 4 bases, with 6 bases between the two germline ends. The CDR3 runs 13 residues. This chain's CDR3 is CAISEEGNQPQHF. For the CDR3, the DNA is TGTGCCATCAGTGAGGAAGGAAATCAGCCCCAGCATTTT.

This clonotype was recorded at least ten times. V is TRBV4-3 and J is TRBJ2-7; D not certain. In germline, CDR1 is LGHNA, CDR2 YSLEER. Trimming removed 0 bases from V and 6 bases from J, with 9 bases in between. CDR3 length: 13 amino acids. CDR3 nucleotides: TGCGCCAGCAGCCAAGAAGGGTGGTCCGAGCAGTACTTC. This translates into CASSQEGWSEQYF.

V is TRBV6-2 or TRBV6-3 and J is TRBJ2-1, with 7 bases aligning to TRBD1. CDR1 and CDR2 (germline): MNHEY, SVGEGT. The CDR3 covers 18 residues. Trimming cost V 4 bases and J 7 bases; bases outside gene matches: 19. The CDR3 DNA sequence: TGTGCCAGCAGTTCTAACCCGGGGTGGGGACAGTCGAGAAATGAGCAGTTCTTC. It is translated as CASSSNPGWGQSRNEQFF.

This clonotype was seen only a few times. This sequence joins TRBV27 and TRBJ2-2, with D hard to call. CDR1 and CDR2 (germline): MNHEY, SMNVEV (reference sequence). The CDR3 runs to 14 residues. V was cut by 0 bases and J by 0 bases, with 2 bases left in between. CDR3 sequence: CASSLSPNTGELFF. For the CDR3, the DNA is TGTGCCAGCAGTTTATCCCCGAACACCGGGGAGCTGTTTTTT.

This clonotype was picked up a small number of times. The V and J genes are TRBV14 and TRBJ2-7; 7 nucleotides align to TRBD1. V was clipped by 1 base and J by 2 bases; unmatched bases: 8. The CDR3 covers 16 residues. Germline V gene data show CDR1 as SGHDN and CDR2 as FVKESK. Here the CDR3 DNA reads TGTGCCAGCAGCCAAGCCACAGGGGTTCCCCCCTACGAGCAGTACTTC. It encodes CASSQATGVPPYEQYF.

V gene TRBV4-3 combines with J gene TRBJ2-7, with D tentatively TRBD1 (6 bases). CDR3 length equals 14 residues. Germline-derived CDR1 and CDR2 are LGHNA and YSLEER. V lost 1 base and J 1 base, leaving 8 bases between the germline ends. CDR3: CASSQVQGSYEQYF. Here the CDR3 DNA reads TGCGCCAGCAGCCAAGTACAGGGATCCTACGAGCAGTACTTC.

There are many counts of this clonotype. This CDR3 is CASSPNYQSSYNEQFF. In nucleotides, the CDR3 is TGCGCCAGCAGCCCCAACTATCAGAGCTCCTACAATGAGCAGTTCTTC. V and J are TRBV4-1 and TRBJ2-1; no firm D call. The CDR3 runs to 16 residues. CDR1 and CDR2 from the germline V gene are MGHRA and YSYEKL. Trimming cost V 4 bases and J 0 bases, with 13 bases left between them.

This clonotype turned up a few times. The chain employs TRBV7-9 and TRBJ1-2; 7 bases are a match to TRBD1. Germline CDR1 and CDR2: SEHNR and FQNEAQ (reference sequence). This CDR3 has 18 amino acids. V shed 3 bases, J shed 5 bases, and the junction held 18 bases outside the gene matches. CDR3 residues: CASSFQPGQIFGEYGYTF. CDR3 sequence (DNA): TGTGCCAGCAGCTTTCAGCCGGGACAGATCTTTGGAGAGTATGGCTACACCTTC.